These 6 T cell receptor beta chains originate from one sample sequenced in a study of blood T cell repertoires in COVID-19. Sequencing was performed with immunoSEQ multiplex PCR; in TCRdb, only in-frame clones are kept and a portion is missing. The data hold some 370,000 clones, with around 86% observed a single time. Source material: PBMCs or T cells enriched from blood (not recorded which). All receptors come from a woman between 45 and 65 years old who had recovered from COVID-19.

The chain joins TRBV3-1 (or the pseudogene TRBV3-2) to TRBJ1-1; tentatively, D is TRBD1 (5 bases). The V and J ends lost 4 bases and 4 bases respectively, with 10 bases between them. This CDR3 spans 13 amino acids. CDR1 and CDR2 from the germline V gene are LGHDT and YNNKEL (reference sequence). The CDR3: CASSRPGPTEAFF. The CDR3 nucleotides are TGTGCCAGCAGCCGGCCAGGGCCCACTGAAGCTTTCTTT.

The chain joins TRBV5-4 to TRBJ2-5; weak D call: TRBD2 (6 bases). The V gene lost 3 bases and the J gene lost 2 bases, with 17 bases spanning the gap. The V gene's germline CDR1 is SGHNT and CDR2 YYREEE (reference sequence). The CDR3 is 16 residues long. This chain's CDR3 is CASSSAGGGYQETQYF. The CDR3 nucleotides read TGTGCCAGCAGCTCAGCCGGGGGTGGTTATCAAGAGACCCAGTACTTC.

The CDR3: CASSFRGQETQYF. The CDR3 DNA follows: TGTGCCAGCAGTTTTCGGGGTCAAGAGACCCAGTACTTC. J is TRBJ2-5 and V is TRBV27, with D tentatively TRBD2 (5 bases). Trimming stripped 3 bases from V and 2 bases from J, with 7 bases between. The germline V gene has CDR1 MNHEY and CDR2 SMNVEV (reference sequence). The CDR3 is made up of 13 amino acids.

The CDR3 loop is CASSPPGLAGGGTGELFF. CDR3 coding DNA: TGTGCCAGCAGCCCCCCGGGACTAGCGGGAGGCGGCACCGGGGAGCTGTTTTTT. The chain carries TRBV7-2 and TRBJ2-2; 15 bases are a match to TRBD2. Germline V gene sequence: CDR1 SGHTA, CDR2 FQGNSA. The CDR3 is 18 residues long. Trimming removed 5 bases from V and 4 bases from J; junction bases left unmatched: 8.

This clone counts as medium-sized. This chain uses TRBV6-2 or TRBV6-3 with TRBJ2-7; perhaps TRBD2 as D (6 bases). Germline V gives CDR1 MNHEY, CDR2 SVGEGT. This CDR3 spans 15 amino acids. V lost 5 bases and J lost 4, with 18 bases in between. The CDR3 sequence is CASSAGNWFRYEQYF. As DNA, the CDR3 is TGTGCCAGCAGTGCGGGGAATTGGTTTAGGTACGAGCAGTACTTC.

The chain couples TRBV30 to TRBJ1-6; maybe TRBD1 (5 bases). The CDR3 covers 15 residues. In germline, CDR1 is GTSNPN, CDR2 SVGIG (reference sequence). The V and J ends lost 3 bases and 7 bases respectively, with 16 bases between them. CDR3 bases: TGTGCCTGGAGCGATTACAGGCCCCCAAATTCACCCCTCCACTTT. It encodes CAWSDYRPPNSPLHF.